One and the same sample provided the 21 T cell receptor beta chains below, sequenced in a study of vaccination and CD4 T cells after COVID-19. Sequenced with the Oncomine TCR Beta short-read assay was DNA taken from cultured CD4+ T cells. TCRdb independently ran MiXCR on the PCR reads; one entry per CDR3 protein. This sample has some 18,000 distinct CDR3 sequences, with about 50% found just once. No antigens are known for them. The treatment was: roughly 11-day PBMC culture with coronavirus spike peptide pools or control peptides (ViraFEST assay). Sequencing was carried out using CD4+ T cells from blood, cultured in vitro. The receptor source for this set is a human donor who had recovered from COVID-19.

The chain uses TRBV7-6 and TRBJ2-1; TRBD1 aligns across 8 bases. The CDR3 is 16 amino acids. Germline trimming cut 7 bases from V and 4 bases from J; bases unmatched to any gene: 12. Germline loops: CDR1 SGHVS, CDR2 FNYEAQ. CDR3 DNA sequence: TGTGCCAGCACCCCTGGACAGGGCGGAGGGTACAATGAGCAGTTCTTC. Translating gives CASTPGQGGGYNEQFF.

With regard to this clonotype: One end of the junction does not line up with germline, which may come from a read error. This sequence joins TRBV7-7 and TRBJ2-1; TRBD2 aligns across 9 bases. CDR1 and CDR2 from the germline V gene are SSHAT and FNYEAQ (reference sequence). This CDR3 is 15 amino acids long. The CDR3 bases are TGTGCTAGCAGCTTAGCTAGCGGGATCTACAATGAGCAGTTCTTC. It is translated as CASSLASGIYNEQFF.

The chain employs TRBV5-5 and TRBJ2-3; 10 nucleotides match TRBD2. CDR3 length: 17 amino acids. Germline lookup yields CDR1 SGHKS and CDR2 YYEKEE (reference sequence). Germline trimming cut 5 bases from V and 4 bases from J; bases unmatched to any gene: 13. As DNA, the CDR3 is TGTGCCAGCAGTCGACGGGTAGCGGGAGGTGGAGCAGATACGCAGTATTTT. Translated: CASSRRVAGGGADTQYF.

The J gene is TRBJ2-7, the V gene TRBV29-1, with D maybe TRBD1 (5 bases). V lost 5 bases and J 3 bases, leaving 11 bases between the germline ends. The CDR3 sequence is 12 residues long. Germline V lookup: CDR1 SQVTM, CDR2 ANQGSEA. The DNA of the CDR3 is TGCAGCGTTTTGGGGCCGGGCTACGAGCAGTACTTC. This codes for CSVLGPGYEQYF.

This clonotype appeared once. The V gene is TRBV12-3 or TRBV12-4, the J gene TRBJ1-5; 9 nucleotides align to TRBD1. This CDR3 is built from 16 residues. The junction had 7 bases not matched to a gene; V was cut back by 6 bases and J by 1 base. The CDR3: CASSRTGTGSNQPQHF. CDR3 DNA sequence: TGTGCCAGCAGCAGAACCGGGACAGGGAGCAATCAGCCCCAGCATTTT.

The chain has TRBV20-1 and TRBJ1-2; D gene uncertain. The ends were cut back, 0 bases at V and 4 bases at J, with 12 bases in the middle. In germline, CDR1 is DFQATT, CDR2 SNEGSKA (reference sequence). The CDR3 has 14 residues. The CDR3 coding sequence is TGCAGTGCTAGAGATCCTTCGCACAGCTATGGCTACACCTTC. Translating it yields CSARDPSHSYGYTF.

The chain joins TRBV28 to TRBJ2-1, with D unresolved. V lost 2 bases, J lost 8 bases, and 4 bases lay in between. The CDR3 has 11 amino acids. CDR1 is MDHEN, CDR2 SYDVKM, per germline. CDR3 in DNA: TGTGCCAGCAGTTTAAGGTATGAGCAGTTCTTC. Encoded protein: CASSLRYEQFF.

The V gene is TRBV10-3, the J gene TRBJ1-2; tentatively, D is TRBD1 (5 bases). CDR3 size: 13 residues. The V gene lost 2 bases and the J gene lost 4 bases, with 8 bases spanning the gap. CDR1 is ENHRY and CDR2 is SYGVKD in the germline V gene. The CDR3 loop reads CAISEPGTYGYTF. The CDR3 DNA reads TGTGCCATCAGTGAGCCGGGGACCTATGGCTACACCTTC.

Only a few counts were recorded for this clonotype. V gene TRBV10-3 combines with J gene TRBJ2-1; the match to TRBD2 covers 12 bases. The V gene end was trimmed by 3 bases and the J gene end by 2 bases; junction bases not matched to a gene: 5. The length of the CDR3 is 17 residues. Germline CDR1 reads ENHRY; CDR2 reads SYGVKD. DNA of the CDR3: TGTGCCATCAGTGACCGGACTAGCGGGGAAACCTACAATGAGCAGTTCTTC. Its translation: CAISDRTSGETYNEQFF.

The chain couples TRBV20-1 to TRBJ2-1; 7 bases fit TRBD1. The CDR3 extends over 14 amino acids. V lost 5 bases to trimming and J lost 7 bases; unmatched junction nucleotides: 11. The germline gives CDR1 DFQATT, CDR2 SNEGSKA (reference sequence). Here the CDR3 DNA reads TGCAGTGCTTCCCGGGACAGCGGCCGGAATGAGCAGTTCTTC. Translation gives CSASRDSGRNEQFF.

The chain carries TRBV24-1 and TRBJ2-3; D is undetermined. Trimming took 4 bases from V and 0 from J, leaving 10 bases between them. Germline loops: CDR1 KGHDR, CDR2 SFDVKD. This CDR3 is 15 amino acids long. Written as DNA, the CDR3 is TGTGCCACCAGTGACCCCACCGGAAGCACAGATACGCAGTATTTT. Its translation: CATSDPTGSTDTQYF.

V gene TRBV7-6 combines with J gene TRBJ1-4; maybe TRBD1 (5 bases). The CDR3 is 14 amino acids. The germline V and J ends were trimmed by 5 bases and 4 bases, with 11 bases remaining between them. Germline values: CDR1 SGHVS, CDR2 FNYEAQ. The CDR3 loop reads CASSLGTLNEKLFF. CDR3 bases: TGTGCCAGCAGCCTGGGGACCCTTAATGAAAAACTGTTTTTT.

This clonotype showed up just a few times. V is TRBV7-9 and J is TRBJ1-1, with D hard to call. V was cut by 10 bases and J by 5 bases, with 8 bases left in between. The CDR3 totals 10 residues. Germline V gene data show CDR1 as SEHNR and CDR2 as FQNEAQ (reference sequence). Here the CDR3 DNA reads TGTGCCACCTGGGGTACTGAAGCTTTCTTT. This sequence encodes CATWGTEAFF.

This chain joins TRBV6-5 and TRBJ2-2; D could derive from TRBD1 or TRBD2 (5 bases each). The CDR3 spans 17 residues. The V end was cut by 4 bases, the J end by 6 bases, with 21 bases between. Germline V gene data show CDR1 as MNHEY and CDR2 as SVGAGI. The CDR3: CASSLTFRDHNPGELFF. The CDR3 DNA reads TGTGCCAGCAGTTTGACCTTCCGGGACCATAACCCCGGGGAGCTGTTTTTT.

This sequence joins TRBV7-9 and TRBJ2-1, with TRBD1 as a possible D gene (6 bases). Trimming removed 7 bases at V and 10 bases at J, with 14 bases between. The CDR3 covers 12 residues. CDR1 is SEHNR, CDR2 FQNEAQ, per germline (reference sequence). Written as DNA, the CDR3 is TGTGCCAGCACCAGGGGTCCTTGGGAGCAGTTCTTC. Translating it yields CASTRGPWEQFF. The variable domain in full, with the rest retrieved from reference TRBV7-9 and TRBJ2-1, is DTGVSQNPRHKITKRGQNVTFRCDPISEHNRLYWYRQTLGQGPEFLTYFQNEAQLEKSRLLSDRFSAERPKGSFSTLEIQRTEQGDSAMYLCASTRGPWEQFFGPGTRLTVL.

CDR3 nucleotide sequence: TGTGCCAGCAGTGACAACAGGGTGTTGGGCGAGCAGTACTTC. Protein product: CASSDNRVLGEQYF. This chain links TRBV2 with TRBJ2-7; D might be TRBD1 (6 bases). The germline CDR1 and CDR2 sequences are SNHLY and FYNNEI. V was trimmed by 3 bases and J by 6 bases, leaving 15 bases between them. This CDR3 region has 14 residues.

This clonotype was counted only a few times. V usage is TRBV7-9 and J usage is TRBJ2-5, with D perhaps assigned TRBD1 or TRBD2 (5 bases each). The CDR3 runs to 15 residues. Germline CDR1 is SEHNR and CDR2 is FQNEAQ (reference sequence). Trimming pared 1 base from V and 7 bases from J, leaving 16 bases between. The CDR3 sequence is CASSLGVGSGRTQYF. DNA for the CDR3: TGTGCCAGCAGCTTAGGCGTTGGGTCAGGGAGGACCCAGTACTTC.

This rearrangement joins TRBV20-1 to TRBJ2-7, with D perhaps matching TRBD1 (6 bases). CDR1 is DFQATT, CDR2 SNEGSKA, per germline (reference sequence). The CDR3 totals 14 residues. With 0 bases removed from V and 5 bases from J, the gap between germline ends came to 14 bases. CDR3 in amino acids: CSARDRQGSDEQYF. The CDR3 nucleotides read TGCAGTGCTAGAGATAGGCAGGGGTCGGACGAGCAGTACTTC.

J is TRBJ2-6 and V is TRBV20-1; D may match TRBD1 or TRBD2 (6 bases each). Trimming removed 1 base from V and 2 bases from J, with 18 bases in between. The CDR3 runs to 18 residues. Looked up from germline, CDR1 is DFQATT and CDR2 is SNEGSKA (reference sequence). CDR3 residues: CSARVGGRGFTGANVLTF. As DNA, the CDR3 is TGCAGTGCTAGAGTAGGGGGGAGAGGTTTTACTGGGGCCAACGTCCTGACTTTC.

The chain links TRBV28 to TRBJ2-1, with D possibly TRBD2 on 6 matching bases. Germline CDR1 MDHEN, CDR2 SYDVKM. The length of the CDR3 is 17 residues. Trimming left V 4 bases short and J 1 base short, with 17 bases between. The CDR3 reads CASSSTFGGSSYNEQFF. The DNA for the CDR3 is TGTGCCAGCAGTTCCACATTCGGGGGATCTTCCTACAATGAGCAGTTCTTC.

The J gene is TRBJ1-3, the V gene TRBV7-3; tentatively, D is TRBD1 (5 bases). Germline V CDR1 and CDR2: SGHTA, FQGTGA. The CDR3 is made up of 16 amino acids. V was trimmed by 1 base and J by 3 bases, leaving 13 bases between them. The CDR3 sequence: CASSLMGTGIGNTIYF. Here the CDR3 DNA reads TGTGCCAGCAGCTTAATGGGCACAGGCATTGGAAACACCATATATTTT.